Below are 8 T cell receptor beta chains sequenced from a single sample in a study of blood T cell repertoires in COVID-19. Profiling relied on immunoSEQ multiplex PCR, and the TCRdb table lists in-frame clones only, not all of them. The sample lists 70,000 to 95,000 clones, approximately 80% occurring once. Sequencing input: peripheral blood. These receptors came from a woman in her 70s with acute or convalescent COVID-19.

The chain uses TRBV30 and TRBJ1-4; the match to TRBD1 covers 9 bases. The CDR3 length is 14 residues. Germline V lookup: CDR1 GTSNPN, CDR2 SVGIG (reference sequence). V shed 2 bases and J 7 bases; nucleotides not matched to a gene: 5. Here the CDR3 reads CAWSPGTGREKLFF. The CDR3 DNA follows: TGTGCCTGGAGTCCGGGGACAGGGCGTGAAAAACTGTTTTTT.

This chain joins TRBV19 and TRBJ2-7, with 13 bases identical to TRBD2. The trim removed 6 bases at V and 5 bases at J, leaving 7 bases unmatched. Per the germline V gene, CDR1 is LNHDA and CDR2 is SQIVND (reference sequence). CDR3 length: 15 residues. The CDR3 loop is CASSSTGLAGNEQYF. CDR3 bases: TGTGCCAGTAGCTCCACGGGACTAGCGGGGAACGAGCAGTACTTC. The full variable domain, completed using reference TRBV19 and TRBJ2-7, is DGGITQSPKYLFRKEGQNVTLSCEQNLNHDAMYWYRQDPGQGLRLIYYSQIVNDFQKGDIAEGYSVSREKKESFPLTVTSAQKNPTAFYLCASSSTGLAGNEQYFGPGTRLTVT.

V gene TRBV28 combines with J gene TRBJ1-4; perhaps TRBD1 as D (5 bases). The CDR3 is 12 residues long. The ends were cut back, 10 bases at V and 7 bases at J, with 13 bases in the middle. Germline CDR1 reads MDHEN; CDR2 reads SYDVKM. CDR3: CATRAQGEKLFF. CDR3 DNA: TGTGCCACCCGGGCCCAGGGTGAAAAACTGTTTTTT.

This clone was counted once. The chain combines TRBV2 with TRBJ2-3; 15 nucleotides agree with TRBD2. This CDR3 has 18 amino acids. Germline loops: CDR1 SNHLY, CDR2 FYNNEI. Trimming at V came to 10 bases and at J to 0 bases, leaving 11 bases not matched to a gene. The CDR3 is CANIEGLAGGLSTDTQYF. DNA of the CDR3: TGTGCCAACATTGAGGGACTAGCGGGAGGTTTGAGCACAGATACGCAGTATTTT.

CDR3 region: CASSTTVMNTEAFF. CDR3 bases: TGTGCCAGCAGCACGACAGTCATGAACACTGAAGCTTTCTTT. The chain combines TRBV27 with TRBJ1-1, with TRBD1 as a possible D gene (5 bases). CDR1 is MNHEY, CDR2 SMNVEV, per germline (reference sequence). The CDR3 is 14 amino acids. Trimming pared 6 bases from V and 0 bases from J, leaving 11 bases between.

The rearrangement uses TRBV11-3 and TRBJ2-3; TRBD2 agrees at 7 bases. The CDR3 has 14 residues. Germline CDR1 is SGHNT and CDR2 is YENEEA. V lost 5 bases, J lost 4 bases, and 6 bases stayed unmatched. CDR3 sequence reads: CASSRRGRADTQYF. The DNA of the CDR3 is TGTGCCAGCAGCCGAAGAGGGAGGGCAGATACGCAGTATTTT.

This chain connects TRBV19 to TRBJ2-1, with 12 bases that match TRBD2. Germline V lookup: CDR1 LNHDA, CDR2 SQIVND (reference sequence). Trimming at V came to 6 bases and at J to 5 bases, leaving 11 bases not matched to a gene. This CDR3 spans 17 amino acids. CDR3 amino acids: CASRPPRGLAGHNEQFF. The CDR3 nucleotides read TGTGCCAGTAGACCCCCGCGGGGACTAGCGGGCCACAATGAGCAGTTCTTC.

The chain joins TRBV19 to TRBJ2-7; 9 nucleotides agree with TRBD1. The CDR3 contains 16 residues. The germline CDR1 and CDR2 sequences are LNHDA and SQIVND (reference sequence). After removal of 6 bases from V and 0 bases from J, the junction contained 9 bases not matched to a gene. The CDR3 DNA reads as TGTGCCAGTAGACAACAGGGGGCCCATAGCTCCTACGAGCAGTACTTC. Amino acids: CASRQQGAHSSYEQYF.